What follows describes a single TCR beta chain. This record comes from a study of blood T cell repertoires in COVID-19. On the study more broadly: Sources were T cells, B-cell-depleted T cells, or PBMCs; the material itself was cDNA or gDNA.

The junction had 9 bases not matched to a gene; V was cut back by 5 bases and J by 8 bases. Germline V CDR1 and CDR2: SGHRS, YFSETQ. This CDR3 is built from 14 residues. The study drew participants aged about 18 to 89 years from some 24 US areas. All recovered Cohort 3 donors got two negative PCRs, got clearance, or saw symptom resolution. Methods used by the authors: Estimated nucleated cell counts came from reference gene primer amplification. Profiling relied on immunoSEQ multiplex PCR, and the TCRdb table lists in-frame clones only, not all of them. That table supplies the V and J calls and clone size; D and trimming were determined from the DNA. The sample has 490,000 or so clones, about 85% seen once.

The receptor comes from a woman aged 60 to 75 who had recovered from COVID-19. Specimen: PBMCs or T cells enriched from blood (not recorded which). V and J are TRBV5-1 and TRBJ2-1; 8 bases are a match to TRBD1. CDR3 sequence (DNA): TGCGCCAGCAGTAACTGGGGACAGGACGATGAGCAGTTCTTC. It is translated as CASSNWGQDDEQFF.